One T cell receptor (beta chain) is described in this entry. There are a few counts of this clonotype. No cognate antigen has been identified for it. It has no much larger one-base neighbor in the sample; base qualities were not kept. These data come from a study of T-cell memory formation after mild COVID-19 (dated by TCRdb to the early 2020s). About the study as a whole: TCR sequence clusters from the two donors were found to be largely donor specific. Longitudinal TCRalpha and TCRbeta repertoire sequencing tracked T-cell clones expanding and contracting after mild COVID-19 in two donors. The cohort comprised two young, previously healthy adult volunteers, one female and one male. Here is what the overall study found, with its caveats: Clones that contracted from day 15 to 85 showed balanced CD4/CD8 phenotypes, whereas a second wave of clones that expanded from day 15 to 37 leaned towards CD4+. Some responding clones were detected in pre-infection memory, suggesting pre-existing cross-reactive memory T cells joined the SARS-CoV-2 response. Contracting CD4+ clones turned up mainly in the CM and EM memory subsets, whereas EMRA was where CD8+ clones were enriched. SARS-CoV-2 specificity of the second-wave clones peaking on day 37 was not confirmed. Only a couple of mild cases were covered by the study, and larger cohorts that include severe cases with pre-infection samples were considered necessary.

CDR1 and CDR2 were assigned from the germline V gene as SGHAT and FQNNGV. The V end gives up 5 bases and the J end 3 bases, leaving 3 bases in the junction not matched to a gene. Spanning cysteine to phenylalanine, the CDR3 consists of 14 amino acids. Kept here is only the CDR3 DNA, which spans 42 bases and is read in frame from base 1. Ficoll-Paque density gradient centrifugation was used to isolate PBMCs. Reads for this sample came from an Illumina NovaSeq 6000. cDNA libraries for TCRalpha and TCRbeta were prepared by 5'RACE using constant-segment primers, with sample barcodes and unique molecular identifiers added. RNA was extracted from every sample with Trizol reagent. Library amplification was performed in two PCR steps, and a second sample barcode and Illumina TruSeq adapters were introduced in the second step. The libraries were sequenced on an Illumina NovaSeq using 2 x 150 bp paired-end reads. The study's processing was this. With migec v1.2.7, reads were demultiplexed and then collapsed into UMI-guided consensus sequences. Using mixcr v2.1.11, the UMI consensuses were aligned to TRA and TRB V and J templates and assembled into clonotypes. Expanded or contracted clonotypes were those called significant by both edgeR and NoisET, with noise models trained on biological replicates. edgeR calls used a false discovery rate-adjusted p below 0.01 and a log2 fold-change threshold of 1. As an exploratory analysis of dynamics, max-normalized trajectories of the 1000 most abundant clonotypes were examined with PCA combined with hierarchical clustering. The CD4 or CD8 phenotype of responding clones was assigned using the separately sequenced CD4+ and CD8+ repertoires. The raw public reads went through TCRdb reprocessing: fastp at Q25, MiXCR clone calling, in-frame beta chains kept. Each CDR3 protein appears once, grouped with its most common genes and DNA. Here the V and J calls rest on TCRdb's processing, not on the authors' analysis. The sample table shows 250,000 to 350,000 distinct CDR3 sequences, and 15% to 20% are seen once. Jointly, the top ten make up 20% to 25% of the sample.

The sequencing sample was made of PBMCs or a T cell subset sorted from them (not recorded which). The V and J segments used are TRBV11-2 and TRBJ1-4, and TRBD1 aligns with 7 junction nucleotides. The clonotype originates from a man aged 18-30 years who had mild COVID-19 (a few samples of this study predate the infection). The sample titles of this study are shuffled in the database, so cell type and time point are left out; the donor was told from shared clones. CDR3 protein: CASSETGPNEKLFF. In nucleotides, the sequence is TGTGCCAGCAGCGAGACAGGGCCTAATGAAAAACTGTTTTTT. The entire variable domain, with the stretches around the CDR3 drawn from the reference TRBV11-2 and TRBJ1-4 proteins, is EAGVAQSPRYKIIEKRQSVAFWCNPISGHATLYWYQQILGQGPKLLIQFQNNGVVDDSQLPKDRFSAERLKGVDSTLKIQPAKLEDSAVYLCASSETGPNEKLFFGSGTQLSVL.